The rows below give T cell receptor beta chains drawn from one sample of a study of shared clonotypes between healthy human individuals. The table came from immunoSEQ multiplex PCR; TCRdb's copy has only in-frame clones and leaves some out. Of 600,000 or so clones detected, 95% to 98% appear once; the ten largest clones hold 0.3%. The sequenced material came from naive CD8+ T cells sorted from blood. The origin of the receptors is a man aged 25 to 40 in good health. CDR3s include the opening cysteine and the closing phenylalanine or tryptophan. The D gene is left open where the match is weak. Clone size is given for some rows only: seen once, a few or many times, or a class if the clone is expanded.

>.|.|TRBJ2-3|TRBV5-1
TGCGCCAGCAGCCCCGGCATGGAGGAGGGCACAGATACGCAGTATTTT
CASSPGMEEGTDTQYF
>.|.|TRBJ1-1|TRBV2
TGTGCCAGCAGTGGGGGATCCGTCACAGAAATTGAAGCTTTCTTT
CASSGGSVTEIEAFF
>.|.|TRBJ2-7|TRBV4-1
TGCGCCAGCAGCCTTCCTGGCCGGGCAGACGAGCAGTACTTC
CASSLPGRADEQYF
>.|.|TRBJ2-7|TRBV7-2
TGTGCCAGCAGTTCAACAGGGCACGAGCAGTACTTC
CASSSTGHEQYF
>once|.|TRBJ2-4|TRBV2
TGTGCCAGCAGTGAGGAGTCTATCCCGGGAAGACTAGCCAAAAACATTCAGTACTTC
CASSEESIPGRLAKNIQYF
>.|.|TRBJ2-2|TRBV7-9
TGTGCCAGCAGCTTAGGGGCCGGGGAGCTGTTTTTT
CASSLGAGELFF
>.|.|TRBJ1-4|TRBV7-6
TGTGCCAGCAGCTTAACGGCAACTAATGAAAAACTGTTTTTT
CASSLTATNEKLFF
>few|.|TRBJ1-2|TRBV5-1
TGCGCCAGCCGTGCTCAGTATGGCTACACCTTC
CASRAQYGYTF
>.|.|TRBJ2-5|TRBV20-1
TGCAGTGCGGAGCTGCAAGAGACCCAGTACTTC
CSAELQETQYF
>.|.|TRBJ1-1|TRBV19
TGTGCCAGTAGTATAGATACAGAGAAAGCTTTCTTT
CASSIDTEKAFF
>.|.|TRBJ1-5|TRBV27
TGTGCCAGCAGTTTAACGGGGCAGCCCCAGCATTTT
CASSLTGQPQHF
>.|.|TRBJ2-3|TRBV5-1
TGCGCCAGCAGCTCCCGGTGGGGCAACGAAGCAGATACGCAGTATTTT
CASSSRWGNEADTQYF
>.|.|TRBJ2-2|TRBV7-6
TGTGCCAGCAGCTCGACTAGGTTCACCGGGGAGCTGTTTTTT
CASSSTRFTGELFF
>.|.|TRBJ2-7|TRBV29-1
TGCAGCGCTCGGTCGACAGACCGCTACGAGCAGTACTTC
CSARSTDRYEQYF
>.|.|TRBJ1-4|TRBV4-1
TGCGCCAGCAGCCAAGACCCACCGGGAGCAACTAATGAAAAACTGTTTTTT
CASSQDPPGATNEKLFF
>.|TRBD2|TRBJ2-7|TRBV11-2
TGTGCCAGCAGCCAAGCGGGAGGTTACTACGAGCAGTACTTC
CASSQAGGYYEQYF
>.|.|TRBJ2-2|TRBV11-2
TGTGCCAGCAGCTCGCCGGGCTACGGCACCGGGGAGCTGTTTTTT
CASSSPGYGTGELFF
>.|.|TRBJ2-5|TRBV6-5
TGTGCCAGCAGTAGTATAGCGGACCTCCAAGAGACCCAGTACTTC
CASSSIADLQETQYF
>once|.|TRBJ2-2|TRBV7-9
TGTGCCAGCAGCTTATCGGGCACTAGAAACACCGGGGAGCTGTTTTTT
CASSLSGTRNTGELFF
>.|TRBD2|TRBJ2-1|TRBV10-1
TGCGCCAGCAGTGAGTTTACGGGAGCGGGAGGTTTATCCTACAATGAGCAGTTCTTC
CASSEFTGAGGLSYNEQFF
>.|.|TRBJ2-7|TRBV9
TGTGCCAGCAGCGTGGGCAGCTCCTACGAGCAGTACTTC
CASSVGSSYEQYF
>.|.|TRBJ2-7|TRBV27
TGTGCCAGCAGTCCCCGGGGCTCCTACGAGCAGTACTTC
CASSPRGSYEQYF
>.|.|TRBJ2-3|TRBV7-3
TGTGCCAGCAGCTTAGGTCTAATAGAGACAGATACGCAGTATTTT
CASSLGLIETDTQYF
>.|.|TRBJ2-7|TRBV14
TGTGCCAGCAGCCAATTTCTAGCATCCTACGAGCAGTACTTC
CASSQFLASYEQYF
>.|TRBD2|TRBJ2-7|TRBV2
TGTGCCAGCAGTTTAAGCGGGGGGGTCCTCTACGAGCAGTACTTC
CASSLSGGVLYEQYF
>.|.|TRBJ2-7|TRBV4-2
TGTGCCAGCAGCCAAACTAGCTCCTACGAGCAGTACTTC
CASSQTSSYEQYF
>.|.|TRBJ2-1|TRBV29-1
TGCAGCGTTCTCAAGAACAATGAGCAGTTCTTC
CSVLKNNEQFF
>.|.|TRBJ1-2|TRBV7-9
TGTGCCAGCACCGACGGACCGGGCCGCTATGGCTACACCTTC
CASTDGPGRYGYTF
>.|TRBD1|TRBJ2-6|TRBV5-1
TGCGCCAGCAGTTTGACAGGGTTCTCTGGGGCCAACGTCCTGACTTTC
CASSLTGFSGANVLTF
>.|TRBD1|TRBJ2-2|TRBV15
TGTGCCACCTTAGACAGGGGGCACACCGGGGAGCTGTTTTTT
CATLDRGHTGELFF
>.|TRBD1|TRBJ2-7|TRBV15
TGTGCCACCAGCAGAGAACAGGGGAATTCCTACGAGCAGTACTTC
CATSREQGNSYEQYF
>.|.|TRBJ2-7|TRBV18
TGTGCCAGCTCATCCACTACCGAAGCTCTTTACGAGCAGTACTTC
CASSSTTEALYEQYF
>.|TRBD1|TRBJ1-4|TRBV2
TGTGCCAGCAAGCCGACAGGGGTCGAAAAACTGTTTTTT
CASKPTGVEKLFF
>.|TRBD2|TRBJ2-1|TRBV4-3
TGCGCCAGCAGCCAAGAGGGACTAGCGGACAACAATGAGCAGTTCTTC
CASSQEGLADNNEQFF
>.|.|TRBJ2-7|TRBV27
TGTGCCAGCAGTTTTGGTGCCTACTACGAGCAGTACTTC
CASSFGAYYEQYF
>.|.|TRBJ1-1|TRBV4-3
TGCGCCAGCAGCCGAACACAGGACAAAGCTGTTCCTTTCTTT
CASSRTQDKAVPFF
>once|TRBD2|TRBJ2-7|TRBV19
TGTGCCAGTAGTCCAGCGGGGACCTACGAGCAGTACTTC
CASSPAGTYEQYF
>.|TRBD1|TRBJ2-3|TRBV10-1
TGCGCCAGCAGGGGACAGGGGACAGATACGCAGTATTTT
CASRGQGTDTQYF
>.|.|TRBJ2-3|TRBV4-1
TGCGCCAGCAGCCGCGGAACTAGCACAGATACGCAGTATTTT
CASSRGTSTDTQYF
>.|.|TRBJ2-1|TRBV15
TGTGCCACCATGGGGGGCGCCCCCTACAATGAGCAGTTCTTC
CATMGGAPYNEQFF
>.|TRBD2|TRBJ2-2|TRBV9
TGTGCCAGCAGCGTAGAAGCGGGAGCGGTCGGGGAGCTGTTTTTT
CASSVEAGAVGELFF
>.|TRBD1|TRBJ2-7|TRBV5-1
TGCGCCAGCAGCTCCCGACAGGGCAATTACGAGCAGTACTTC
CASSSRQGNYEQYF
>.|.|TRBJ1-1|TRBV2
TGTGCCAGCAGTCAAGGGGAGAACACTGAAGCTTTCTTT
CASSQGENTEAFF
>.|TRBD1|TRBJ2-7|TRBV7-8
TGTGCCAGCAGCTCATCAGGCCGGGACAGGTACTACGAGCAGTACTTC
CASSSSGRDRYYEQYF
>.|.|TRBJ2-1|TRBV20-1
TGCAGTGCTAGAACCGGGTATGAGCAGTTCTTC
CSARTGYEQFF
>.|.|TRBJ2-7|TRBV7-9
TGTGCCAGCAGCCCGGTGAAGCTTCCCTACGAGCAGTACTTC
CASSPVKLPYEQYF
>.|TRBD2|TRBJ2-1|TRBV27
TGTGCCAGCAGTTTGCCCCCGGGACTAGCCTCCCAGCAGTTCTTC
CASSLPPGLASQQFF
>.|.|TRBJ2-7|TRBV27
TGTGCCAGCAGTTCACCCGGCTACGAGCAGTACTTC
CASSSPGYEQYF
>.|TRBD2|TRBJ2-5|TRBV9
TGTGCCAGCAGCCCCTATAGCGGGGGCGAGGAGACCCAGTACTTC
CASSPYSGGEETQYF
>.|.|TRBJ2-3|TRBV7-9
TGTGCCAGCAGCTTTCAGGGCCGCACAGATACGCAGTATTTT
CASSFQGRTDTQYF
>.|.|TRBJ2-7|TRBV19
TGTGCCAGTAGTATGACTTTTGACACCACCTACGAGCAGTACTTC
CASSMTFDTTYEQYF
>few|.|TRBJ1-1|TRBV14
TGTGCCAGCAGCCACTTTAGGGACAAAGCTTTCTTT
CASSHFRDKAFF
>.|.|TRBJ1-1|TRBV6-5
TGTGCCAGCAGTCTGACCGGGACATGGAACACTGAAGCTTTCTTT
CASSLTGTWNTEAFF
>.|.|TRBJ2-2|TRBV9
TGTGCCAGCAGCTCCCCAAGGTCTAGCATAAGGGGCGCCGGGGAGCTGTTTTTT
CASSSPRSSIRGAGELFF
>.|.|TRBJ2-5|TRBV11-2
TGTGCCAGCAGGGCAGGGGGGTACCAAGAGACCCAGTACTTC
CASRAGGYQETQYF